These T cell receptor beta chains were read from a single sample in a study of shared clonotypes between healthy human individuals. Profiling relied on immunoSEQ multiplex PCR, and the TCRdb table lists in-frame clones only, not all of them. This repertoire shows some 1.5 million clones, roughly 96% found once; its top ten account for 1% to 1.5%. The sample consisted of naive CD4+ T cells sorted from blood. The receptors originated from a man aged 25-45 years in good health. Each CDR3 is given with its conserved first and last residue. A D gene is named only where the DNA matches it firmly. Clone size is not always given. Where it is, it says once, few, many or a class for expanded clones.

clone size	V gene	D gene	J gene	CDR3 protein	CDR3 DNA
-	TRBV28	-	TRBJ2-2	CASGLPYTGELFF	TGTGCCAGCGGCCTACCCTACACCGGGGAGCTGTTTTTT
once	TRBV25-1	-	TRBJ2-5	CASSEYDGKETQYF	TGTGCCAGCAGTGAATACGACGGGAAAGAGACCCAGTACTTC
-	TRBV29-1	-	TRBJ2-5	CSAEAGGETQYF	TGCAGCGCCGAAGCAGGGGGGGAGACCCAGTACTTC
-	TRBV7-9	-	TRBJ1-4	CASSRYATNEKLFF	TGTGCCAGCAGCAGATATGCAACTAATGAAAAACTGTTTTTT
-	TRBV6-1	-	TRBJ2-7	CASRYQGVLYEQYF	TGTGCCAGCCGATACCAGGGTGTCCTCTACGAGCAGTACTTC
-	TRBV2	-	TRBJ2-6	CASSISGLDSGANVLTF	TGTGCCAGCAGTATTTCAGGGTTAGACTCTGGGGCCAACGTCCTGACTTTC
-	TRBV6-5	TRBD2	TRBJ2-7	CASSYDRLAGAGEQYF	TGTGCCAGCAGTTACGATCGACTAGCGGGAGCGGGTGAGCAGTACTTC
-	TRBV27	-	TRBJ2-2	CASSPFPTNTGELFF	TGTGCCAGCAGTCCGTTTCCTACGAACACCGGGGAGCTGTTTTTT
-	TRBV9	-	TRBJ2-5	CASSPYPWASGETQYF	TGTGCCAGCAGCCCCTACCCATGGGCCAGCGGAGAGACCCAGTACTTC
-	TRBV6-1	TRBD1	TRBJ2-1	CASSRQGNNEQFF	TGTGCCAGCAGTAGACAGGGGAACAATGAGCAGTTCTTC
-	TRBV11-2	-	TRBJ2-7	CASSPFYEQYF	TGTGCCAGCAGCCCGTTCTACGAGCAGTACTTC
-	TRBV7-3	TRBD2	TRBJ2-7	CASSLASGANYEQYF	TGTGCCAGCAGCCTGGCTAGCGGAGCAAACTACGAGCAGTACTTC
-	TRBV5-1	TRBD2	TRBJ2-5	CASERAGGAETQYF	TGCGCCAGCGAACGGGCGGGAGGGGCGGAGACCCAGTACTTC
-	TRBV6-1	TRBD1	TRBJ2-3	CASSGGQVPDTQYF	TGTGCCAGCAGTGGAGGACAGGTACCAGATACGCAGTATTTT
-	TRBV6-4	-	TRBJ2-5	CASSSLRGETQYF	TGTGCCAGCAGTAGCCTAAGGGGAGAGACCCAGTACTTC
-	TRBV5-1	TRBD1	TRBJ2-1	CASSSPRGNTYNEQFF	TGCGCCAGCAGCTCTCCCAGGGGGAATACCTACAATGAGCAGTTCTTC
-	TRBV19	-	TRBJ1-5	CASSIAGQPQHF	TGTGCCAGTAGTATAGCTGGTCAGCCCCAGCATTTT
-	TRBV19	-	TRBJ1-4	CASSAGGPGPYEKLFF	TGTGCCAGTAGTGCGGGGGGACCAGGACCCTATGAAAAACTGTTTTTT
-	TRBV28	TRBD1	TRBJ1-5	CASSLRQGGNQPQHF	TGTGCCAGCAGTTTAAGACAGGGCGGGAATCAGCCCCAGCATTTT
once	TRBV18	TRBD2	TRBJ2-7	CASSPLPLAGGRDEQYF	TGTGCCAGCTCACCCCTCCCACTAGCGGGAGGTCGGGACGAGCAGTACTTC
-	TRBV9	TRBD1	TRBJ2-2	CASSFRDRASGELFF	TGTGCCAGCAGCTTCCGGGACAGGGCGTCCGGGGAGCTGTTTTTT
-	TRBV10-3	-	TRBJ2-7	CAIRGTYEQYF	TGTGCCATCAGAGGGACTTACGAGCAGTACTTC
-	TRBV9	-	TRBJ2-2	CASSVDLGTRAGELFF	TGTGCCAGCAGCGTAGACCTCGGTACCCGAGCCGGGGAGCTGTTTTTT
-	TRBV6-6	-	TRBJ2-6	CASSYSLSSGANVLTF	TGTGCCAGCAGTTACTCCTTAAGCTCTGGGGCCAACGTCCTGACTTTC
-	TRBV28	-	TRBJ1-2	CASRIASTGHRGFYGYTF	TGTGCCAGCAGGATCGCCTCGACAGGCCATAGGGGTTTCTATGGCTACACCTTC
-	TRBV5-1	TRBD1	TRBJ2-2	CASSIVPGQGSTGELFF	TGCGCCAGCAGCATCGTCCCGGGACAGGGGTCGACCGGGGAGCTGTTTTTT
-	TRBV5-1	-	TRBJ1-2	CASSFSGKHGYTF	TGCGCCAGCAGCTTTTCAGGGAAGCATGGCTACACCTTC
-	TRBV6-1	-	TRBJ2-7	CASSERGDYEQYF	TGTGCCAGCAGTGAAAGGGGCGACTACGAGCAGTACTTC
-	TRBV5-1	-	TRBJ2-1	CASSSSGTSYNEQFF	TGCGCCAGCAGCAGTAGCGGAACCTCCTACAATGAGCAGTTCTTC
-	TRBV6-5	-	TRBJ2-1	CASSAGQGFYNEQFF	TGTGCCAGCAGCGCGGGACAAGGGTTCTACAATGAGCAGTTCTTC
-	TRBV5-4	TRBD2	TRBJ2-1	CASSPVSKTSGIFYNEQFF	TGTGCCAGCAGCCCCGTGAGTAAGACTAGCGGGATTTTCTACAATGAGCAGTTCTTC
once	TRBV29-1	-	TRBJ2-2	CSVEKPYTGELFF	TGCAGCGTTGAGAAACCCTACACCGGGGAGCTGTTTTTT
-	TRBV19	-	TRBJ2-5	CASSIRVQETQYF	TGTGCCAGTAGTATACGCGTTCAAGAGACCCAGTACTTC
-	TRBV29-1	-	TRBJ1-2	CSVANAYGYTF	TGCAGCGTTGCAAACGCCTATGGCTACACCTTC
-	TRBV28	-	TRBJ1-2	CASRPSTPNGAYGYTF	TGTGCCAGCAGGCCGAGTACCCCTAACGGGGCCTATGGCTACACCTTC
-	TRBV14	-	TRBJ2-1	CASSQGGRGNEQFF	TGTGCCAGCAGCCAGGGGGGGCGGGGAAATGAGCAGTTCTTC
-	TRBV19	-	TRBJ2-1	CASSISERNEQFF	TGTGCCAGTAGTATTTCCGAGCGGAATGAGCAGTTCTTC
-	TRBV10-1	TRBD2	TRBJ2-1	CASSEMLAGKNEQFF	TGCGCCAGCAGTGAGATGCTAGCGGGGAAGAATGAGCAGTTCTTC
-	TRBV4-1	-	TRBJ2-7	CASSHVGRDNTYEQYF	TGCGCCAGCAGCCATGTTGGACGGGACAATACCTACGAGCAGTACTTC
-	TRBV5-1	TRBD1	TRBJ2-1	CASSLGGTGSYNEQFF	TGCGCCAGCAGCTTGGGTGGGACAGGGTCCTACAATGAGCAGTTCTTC
-	TRBV10-2	-	TRBJ1-1	CASRSRGTEAFF	TGCGCCAGCAGATCTAGGGGGACTGAAGCTTTCTTT
-	TRBV7-6	-	TRBJ2-5	CASTLQGYQETQYF	TGTGCCAGCACGCTCCAGGGGTACCAAGAGACCCAGTACTTC
-	TRBV6-6	TRBD1	TRBJ1-1	CASSYRDRGGTEAFF	TGTGCCAGCAGTTATAGGGACAGGGGAGGCACTGAAGCTTTCTTT
-	TRBV19	-	TRBJ1-2	CASNVGAGYTF	TGTGCCAGTAATGTGGGGGCCGGCTACACCTTC
-	TRBV5-4	TRBD2	TRBJ2-1	CASSLKGVAGVNEQFF	TGTGCCAGCAGCTTGAAGGGGGTAGCGGGAGTTAATGAGCAGTTCTTC
-	TRBV19	TRBD2	TRBJ2-1	CASSTRRTSGRALSHNEQFF	TGTGCCAGTAGTACCCGTAGGACTAGCGGGAGGGCCTTGTCCCACAATGAGCAGTTCTTC
-	TRBV27	-	TRBJ2-7	CASSLGGNSYEQYF	TGTGCCAGCAGTTTAGGTGGGAACTCCTACGAGCAGTACTTC
-	TRBV28	TRBD1	TRBJ1-5	CASSLGDRGTQPQHF	TGTGCCAGCAGTTTGGGGGACAGGGGTACGCAGCCCCAGCATTTT